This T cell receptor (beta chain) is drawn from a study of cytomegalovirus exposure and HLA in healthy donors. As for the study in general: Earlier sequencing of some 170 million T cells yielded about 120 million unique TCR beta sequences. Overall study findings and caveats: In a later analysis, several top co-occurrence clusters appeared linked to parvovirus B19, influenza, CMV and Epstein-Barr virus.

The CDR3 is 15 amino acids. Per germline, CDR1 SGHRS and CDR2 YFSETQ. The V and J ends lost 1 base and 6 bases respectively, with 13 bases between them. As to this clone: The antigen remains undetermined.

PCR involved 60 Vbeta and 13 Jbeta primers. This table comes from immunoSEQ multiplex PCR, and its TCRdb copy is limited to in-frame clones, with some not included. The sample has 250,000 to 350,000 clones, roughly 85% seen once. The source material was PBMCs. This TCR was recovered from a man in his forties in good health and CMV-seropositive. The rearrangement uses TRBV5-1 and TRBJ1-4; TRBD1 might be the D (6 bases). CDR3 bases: TGCGCCAGCAGCTTGAATAACAGGGTGGATGAAAAACTGTTTTTT. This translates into CASSLNNRVDEKLFF.